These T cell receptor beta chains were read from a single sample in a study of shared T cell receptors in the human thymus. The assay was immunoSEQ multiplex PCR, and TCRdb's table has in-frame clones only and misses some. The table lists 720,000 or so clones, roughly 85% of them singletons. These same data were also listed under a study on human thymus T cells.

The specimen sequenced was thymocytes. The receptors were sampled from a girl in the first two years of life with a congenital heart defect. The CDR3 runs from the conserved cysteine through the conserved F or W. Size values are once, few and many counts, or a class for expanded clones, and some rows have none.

cdr3_aa: CSVEGGEGQPQHF; j_call: TRBJ1-5; v_call: TRBV29-1; clone_size: NA
cdr3_aa: CASRPPQDSPRSGNTIYF; j_call: TRBJ1-3; v_call: TRBV27; clone_size: NA
cdr3_aa: CASSRGWHNSPLHF; j_call: TRBJ1-6; v_call: TRBV6-4; clone_size: NA
cdr3_aa: CASSSPGQGTEAFF; j_call: TRBJ1-1; v_call: TRBV5-6; clone_size: NA
cdr3_aa: CASSRGDREPVTQYF; j_call: TRBJ2-5; v_call: TRBV27; clone_size: NA
cdr3_aa: CASSASDTQYF; j_call: TRBJ2-3; v_call: TRBV9; clone_size: NA
cdr3_aa: CASSQAPGHGALSDTEAFF; j_call: TRBJ1-1; v_call: TRBV4-1; clone_size: NA
cdr3_aa: CASSSSPPGTDQETQYF; j_call: TRBJ2-5; v_call: TRBV27; clone_size: NA
cdr3_aa: CASSQDEGLAGGQYEQYF; j_call: TRBJ2-7; v_call: TRBV4-1; clone_size: NA
cdr3_aa: CASSPLGGVHRDEQYF; j_call: TRBJ2-7; v_call: TRBV5-1; clone_size: NA
cdr3_aa: CASSPLKGVRNEQFF; j_call: TRBJ2-1; v_call: TRBV6-6; clone_size: NA
cdr3_aa: CASRHPPGVPLYEQYF; j_call: TRBJ2-7; v_call: TRBV4-1; clone_size: NA
cdr3_aa: CASSLSPEPYGYTF; j_call: TRBJ1-2; v_call: TRBV7-9; clone_size: NA
cdr3_aa: CASSPQDGTPHQPQHF; j_call: TRBJ1-5; v_call: TRBV19; clone_size: NA
cdr3_aa: CASSSRADVVCGQFF; j_call: TRBJ2-1; v_call: TRBV5-6; clone_size: once
cdr3_aa: CASSQDDRDIYGYTF; j_call: TRBJ1-2; v_call: TRBV14; clone_size: once
cdr3_aa: CASSLVTGGGHEQYF; j_call: TRBJ2-7; v_call: TRBV5-6; clone_size: NA
cdr3_aa: CASSFRSGNTEAFF; j_call: TRBJ1-1; v_call: TRBV5-6; clone_size: NA
cdr3_aa: CASSKTGAQSNTGELFF; j_call: TRBJ2-2; v_call: TRBV9; clone_size: NA
cdr3_aa: CASSFVRGTEAFF; j_call: TRBJ1-1; v_call: TRBV27; clone_size: NA
cdr3_aa: CASAPPGGLDEAFF; j_call: TRBJ1-1; v_call: TRBV27; clone_size: NA
cdr3_aa: CASSPHRAEAFF; j_call: TRBJ1-1; v_call: TRBV28; clone_size: NA
cdr3_aa: CAWSGVTEAFF; j_call: TRBJ1-1; v_call: TRBV30; clone_size: NA
cdr3_aa: CASSRTSNEQFF; j_call: TRBJ2-1; v_call: TRBV6-5; clone_size: NA
cdr3_aa: CASSLRHRGFGSKGYTF; j_call: TRBJ1-2; v_call: TRBV7-9; clone_size: NA
cdr3_aa: CASNNRGSYEQYF; j_call: TRBJ2-7; v_call: TRBV11-3; clone_size: NA
cdr3_aa: CASSIEGQGGDGYTF; j_call: TRBJ1-2; v_call: TRBV19; clone_size: once
cdr3_aa: CASSQRIRTGIRPYEQYF; j_call: TRBJ2-7; v_call: TRBV14; clone_size: NA
cdr3_aa: CASKGDRYEQYF; j_call: TRBJ2-7; v_call: TRBV6-1; clone_size: NA
cdr3_aa: CASSLLPKEGEDTEAFF; j_call: TRBJ1-1; v_call: TRBV7-9; clone_size: NA
cdr3_aa: CAISRDRHNYGYTF; j_call: TRBJ1-2; v_call: TRBV10-3; clone_size: once
cdr3_aa: CAWSPVAGAPYEQYF; j_call: TRBJ2-7; v_call: TRBV30; clone_size: once
cdr3_aa: CASSLLEGHYGYTF; j_call: TRBJ1-2; v_call: TRBV5-1; clone_size: NA
cdr3_aa: CASRGTGGLNYGYTF; j_call: TRBJ1-2; v_call: TRBV28; clone_size: NA
cdr3_aa: CASSQVPPGTGSHEQYF; j_call: TRBJ2-7; v_call: TRBV4-3; clone_size: NA
cdr3_aa: CASSVAGAPTNTEAFF; j_call: TRBJ1-1; v_call: TRBV9; clone_size: NA
cdr3_aa: CASSQDADRSTNEKLFF; j_call: TRBJ1-4; v_call: TRBV4-1; clone_size: few
cdr3_aa: CASSPGPGQGFQPQHF; j_call: TRBJ1-5; v_call: TRBV5-1; clone_size: NA
cdr3_aa: CASSQEDGRQFF; j_call: TRBJ2-1; v_call: TRBV4-1; clone_size: NA
cdr3_aa: CASSLVSPAKRSTF; j_call: TRBJ1-2; v_call: TRBV7-2; clone_size: NA
cdr3_aa: CASSRKTLGTGIVYEQYF; j_call: TRBJ2-7; v_call: TRBV19; clone_size: NA
cdr3_aa: CASSPGQGNSPLHF; j_call: TRBJ1-6; v_call: TRBV18; clone_size: NA
cdr3_aa: CASSSHGRGRADTQYF; j_call: TRBJ2-3; v_call: TRBV7-3; clone_size: NA
cdr3_aa: CSARGGHGYTF; j_call: TRBJ1-2; v_call: TRBV20-1; clone_size: NA
cdr3_aa: CASSMATGGENSPLHF; j_call: TRBJ1-6; v_call: TRBV27; clone_size: NA
cdr3_aa: CASSLVVAAGRINTEAFF; j_call: TRBJ1-1; v_call: TRBV7-4; clone_size: NA
cdr3_aa: CASSVGAGEGHNIQYF; j_call: TRBJ2-4; v_call: TRBV9; clone_size: NA
cdr3_aa: CASSFRDRGYTTNEQFF; j_call: TRBJ2-1; v_call: TRBV28; clone_size: few
cdr3_aa: CASSPQPGGDREAFF; j_call: TRBJ1-1; v_call: TRBV9; clone_size: NA
cdr3_aa: CASSPGLQQLMGEQYF; j_call: TRBJ2-7; v_call: TRBV6-8; clone_size: once
cdr3_aa: CSVENRHSRDGELFF; j_call: TRBJ2-2; v_call: TRBV29-1; clone_size: NA